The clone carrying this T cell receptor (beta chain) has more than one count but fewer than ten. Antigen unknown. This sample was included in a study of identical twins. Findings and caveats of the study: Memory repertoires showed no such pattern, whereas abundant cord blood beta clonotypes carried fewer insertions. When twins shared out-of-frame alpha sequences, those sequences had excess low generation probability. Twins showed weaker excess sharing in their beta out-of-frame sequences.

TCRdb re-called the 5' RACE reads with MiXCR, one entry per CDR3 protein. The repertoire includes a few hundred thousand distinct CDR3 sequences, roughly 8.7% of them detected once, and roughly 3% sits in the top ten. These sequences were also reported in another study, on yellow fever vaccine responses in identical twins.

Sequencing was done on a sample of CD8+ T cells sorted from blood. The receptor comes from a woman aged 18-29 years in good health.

CDR3 in DNA: TGCGCCAGCAGCTTGACCCACGGGGGGTACAATGAGCAGTTCTTC. It translates to CASSLTHGGYNEQFF. V gene TRBV5-1 combines with J gene TRBJ2-1; 7 bases align to TRBD2. The CDR3 sequence is 15 residues long. V shed 1 base, J shed 4 bases, and the junction held 5 bases outside the gene matches. The germline V gene has CDR1 SGHRS and CDR2 YFSETQ.